This T cell receptor beta chain was recorded in a study of cytomegalovirus exposure and HLA in healthy donors. A word on this clone: Its antigen is not identified.

Points from the study as a whole: In a later analysis, donors in an Asian-associated ancestry cluster reportedly had fewer N-insertions in productive TCRs than the cohort mean.

Trimming at V came to 6 bases and at J to 6 bases, leaving 1 base not matched to a gene. The CDR3 totals 13 residues. Per germline, CDR1 MNHEY and CDR2 SVGAGI. This PCR relied on a set of 60 Vbeta primers and 13 Jbeta primers. Sequencing used immunoSEQ multiplex PCR; TCRdb keeps in-frame clones, though not all of them. Reported are about 140,000 clones; the ten largest clones contain over 2%. The sample taken for sequencing was PBMCs. The TCR sequence derives from a woman aged 18-30 years in good health and CMV-seronegative. The rearrangement uses TRBV6-5 and TRBJ1-5, with 11 bases matching TRBD1. CDR3 protein: CASRGTGGQPQHF. CDR3 bases: TGTGCCAGCAGAGGGACAGGGGGTCAGCCCCAGCATTTT.